The rows below give T cell receptor beta chains drawn from one sample of a study of cytomegalovirus exposure and HLA in healthy donors. The table came from immunoSEQ multiplex PCR; TCRdb's copy has only in-frame clones and leaves some out. The sample consists of about 98,000 clones, under 75% of them appearing once. Specimen: PBMCs. The receptors shown here come from a female donor in good health and CMV-seronegative. Each CDR3 is given with its conserved first and last residue. The D gene is left open where the match is weak. Clone size is not always given. Where it is, it says once, few, many or a class for expanded clones.

CASSPSGRAVNEQFF,TGTGCCAGCTCCCCTAGCGGGAGGGCCGTCAATGAGCAGTTCTTC,TRBD2,-,15,TRBJ2-1,TRBV25-1
CASSLAGANTEAFF,TGTGCCAGCAGCTTAGCAGGGGCGAACACTGAAGCTTTCTTT,-,-,14,TRBJ1-1,TRBV7-9
CASSLWGQGEKLFF,TGTGCCAGCAGCTTATGGGGACAGGGAGAAAAACTGTTTTTT,TRBD1,-,14,TRBJ1-4,TRBV7-6
CASSFRRGNADTQYF,TGTGCCAGCAGTTTCAGAAGGGGCAACGCAGATACGCAGTATTTT,-,-,15,TRBJ2-3,TRBV28
CASRETAGTSGNEQFF,TGTGCCAGCAGGGAGACCGCCGGGACTAGCGGCAATGAGCAGTTCTTC,TRBD2,-,16,TRBJ2-1,TRBV6-6
CATSRGGGTGELFF,TGTGCCACCAGCAGAGGTGGAGGCACCGGGGAGCTGTTTTTT,-,-,14,TRBJ2-2,TRBV15
CASSPKGVEGNEQFF,TGTGCCAGCAGCCCCAAGGGGGTCGAGGGCAATGAGCAGTTCTTC,-,medium-sized,15,TRBJ2-1,TRBV4-2
CASILTTGARGYTF,TGTGCCAGCATTCTAACCACAGGGGCCCGGGGCTACACCTTC,TRBD1,-,14,TRBJ1-2,TRBV6-1
CASSLRLAGQETQYF,TGTGCCAGCAGCTTGCGGCTAGCGGGGCAAGAGACCCAGTACTTC,TRBD2,few,15,TRBJ2-5,TRBV5-4
CASSGQGSVGQPQHF,TGTGCCAGCAGTGGACAGGGGTCAGTGGGCCAGCCCCAGCATTTT,TRBD1,-,15,TRBJ1-5,TRBV6-1
CASSLRQELNTEAFF,TGTGCCAGCAGTCTACGACAGGAGTTAAACACTGAAGCTTTCTTT,-,few,15,TRBJ1-1,TRBV6-6
CASIDWDSSFTGELFF,TGTGCCAGCATCGATTGGGACAGTTCTTTCACCGGGGAGCTGTTTTTT,TRBD1,once,16,TRBJ2-2,TRBV5-4
CASSQPYRGRIGMDQPQHF,TGCGCCAGCAGTCAACCCTACAGGGGGCGCATCGGAATGGATCAGCCCCAGCATTTT,TRBD1,-,19,TRBJ1-5,TRBV23-1
CASSGTGTSGNIQYF,TGTGCCAGCAGCGGAACCGGGACTAGCGGGAACATTCAGTACTTC,TRBD2,-,15,TRBJ2-4,TRBV9
CASSLSTGPTTDTQYF,TGTGCCAGCAGCTTATCCACAGGGCCTACGACAGATACGCAGTATTTT,-,few,16,TRBJ2-3,TRBV7-9
CATRSGTGVSGANVLTF,TGTGCCACCCGCTCGGGGACAGGGGTCTCTGGGGCCAACGTCCTGACTTTC,TRBD1,-,17,TRBJ2-6,TRBV15
CAISVTLAGGYNEQFF,TGTGCCATCAGTGTGACACTAGCGGGAGGCTACAATGAGCAGTTCTTC,TRBD2,-,16,TRBJ2-1,TRBV10-3
CASSQDLGGGKHNEQFF,TGCGCCAGCAGCCAAGATCTCGGCGGGGGGAAACACAATGAGCAGTTCTTC,TRBD2,once,17,TRBJ2-1,TRBV4-1
CASSTPRRANQPQHF,TGTGCCAGCAGCACCCCCAGGAGGGCAAATCAGCCCCAGCATTTT,-,few,15,TRBJ1-5,TRBV21-1
CASSVGLAGVTEQFF,TGCGCCAGCAGCGTTGGACTAGCGGGGGTCACGGAGCAGTTCTTC,TRBD2,few,15,TRBJ2-1,TRBV4-3
CACTRGPEGTQYF,TGTGCCTGCACAAGGGGGCCAGAAGGGACCCAGTACTTC,TRBD1,-,13,TRBJ2-5,TRBV30
CASSGIPGVQETQYF,TGTGCCAGCAGTGGAATACCGGGAGTCCAAGAGACCCAGTACTTC,-,once,15,TRBJ2-5,TRBV2
CASTKGEASTDTQYF,TGTGCCAGCACCAAGGGAGAAGCTAGCACAGATACGCAGTATTTT,-,-,15,TRBJ2-3,TRBV6-5
CASSTQRTGELFF,TGTGCCAGCTCAACCCAACGGACCGGGGAGCTGTTTTTT,-,-,13,TRBJ2-2,TRBV18
CASSLTGTSTDTQYF,TGTGCCAGCAGCTTAACCGGGACTAGCACAGATACGCAGTATTTT,-,-,15,TRBJ2-3,TRBV7-9
CASIQRGRGSRNYGYTF,TGTGCCAGCATCCAACGGGGCAGGGGTTCGCGAAACTATGGCTACACCTTC,-,-,17,TRBJ1-2,TRBV5-8
CASSQSNGQPQHF,TGCGCCAGCAGCCAATCGAACGGTCAGCCCCAGCATTTT,-,-,13,TRBJ1-5,TRBV4-1
CASSQLRAYEQYF,TGCGCCAGCAGCCAATTGAGGGCCTACGAGCAGTACTTC,-,-,13,TRBJ2-7,TRBV4-1
CASSLSRGTEAFF,TGTGCCAGCAGTTTATCCCGCGGCACTGAAGCTTTCTTT,-,few,13,TRBJ1-1,TRBV28
CASSPGLAGSRTDTQYF,TGTGCCAGCAGCCCCGGACTAGCGGGGTCACGCACAGATACGCAGTATTTT,TRBD2,-,17,TRBJ2-3,TRBV11-2
CASSSLAGVNTGELFF,TGTGCCAGCAGTTCACTAGCGGGGGTGAACACCGGGGAGCTGTTTTTT,TRBD2,few,16,TRBJ2-2,TRBV28
CASKGTSGELFF,TGTGCCAGCAAGGGGACTAGCGGGGAGCTGTTTTTT,-,-,12,TRBJ2-2,TRBV21-1
CASGRRYGDFVTQYF,TGTGCTAGTGGTCGGCGGTACGGTGATTTTGTGACCCAGTACTTC,-,once,15,TRBJ2-5,TRBV12-5
CASSFVPGQVYEQYF,TGCGCCAGCAGCTTCGTACCGGGACAGGTCTACGAGCAGTACTTC,TRBD1,-,15,TRBJ2-7,TRBV5-1
CASMSLAGTPYEQYF,TGTGCCAGCATGTCCCTAGCGGGAACACCCTACGAGCAGTACTTC,TRBD2,-,15,TRBJ2-7,TRBV27
CASSLEWEQYF,TGTGCCAGCAGTCTCGAGTGGGAGCAGTACTTC,-,few,11,TRBJ2-7,TRBV25-1
CASRNRDRGYLNTEAFF,TGTGCCAGCAGAAACCGGGACAGGGGGTACCTGAACACTGAAGCTTTCTTT,TRBD1,-,17,TRBJ1-1,TRBV28
CASSQAGTSGIRETQYF,TGTGCCAGCAGCCAAGCCGGGACTAGCGGGATAAGGGAGACCCAGTACTTC,TRBD2,-,17,TRBJ2-5,TRBV14
CASSSRSTGLLGQPQHF,TGTGCCAGCAGCTCACGGTCGACGGGACTTCTCGGTCAGCCCCAGCATTTT,-,-,17,TRBJ1-5,TRBV5-6
CASSDPGAPTDTQYF,TGTGCCAGCAGTGACCCTGGGGCGCCCACAGATACGCAGTATTTT,-,-,15,TRBJ2-3,TRBV6-6